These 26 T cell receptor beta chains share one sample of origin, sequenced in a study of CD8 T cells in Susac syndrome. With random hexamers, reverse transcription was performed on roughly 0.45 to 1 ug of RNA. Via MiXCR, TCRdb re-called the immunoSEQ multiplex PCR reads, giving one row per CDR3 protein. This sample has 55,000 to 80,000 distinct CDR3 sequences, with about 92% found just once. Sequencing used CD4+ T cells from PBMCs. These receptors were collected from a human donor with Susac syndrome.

This chain's CDR3 is CASRPAGGREQFF. Written as DNA, the CDR3 is TGTGCCAGCAGACCAGCGGGGGGGAGGGAGCAGTTCTTC. The chain employs TRBV12-3 or TRBV12-4 and TRBJ2-1; TRBD2 agrees at 10 bases. V was clipped by 6 bases and J by 10 bases; unmatched bases: 6. The length of the CDR3 is 13 residues.

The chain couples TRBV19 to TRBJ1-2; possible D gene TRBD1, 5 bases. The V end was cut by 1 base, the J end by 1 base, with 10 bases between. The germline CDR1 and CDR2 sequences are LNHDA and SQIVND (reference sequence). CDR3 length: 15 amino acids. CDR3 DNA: TGTGCCAGTAGTATAGCCGCAGGGTTTAACTATGGCTACACCTTC. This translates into CASSIAAGFNYGYTF.

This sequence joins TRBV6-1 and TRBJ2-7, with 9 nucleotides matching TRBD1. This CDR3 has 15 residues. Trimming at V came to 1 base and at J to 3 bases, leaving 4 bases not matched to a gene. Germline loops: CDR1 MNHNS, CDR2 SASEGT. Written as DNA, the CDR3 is TGTGCCAGCAGTGAAGTGGACAGGGGCATCTACGAGCAGTACTTC. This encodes CASSEVDRGIYEQYF.

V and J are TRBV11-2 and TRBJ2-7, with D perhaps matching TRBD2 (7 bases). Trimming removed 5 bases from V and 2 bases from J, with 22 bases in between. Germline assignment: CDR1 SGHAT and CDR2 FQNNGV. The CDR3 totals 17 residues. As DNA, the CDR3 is TGTGCCAGCAGCCCTATCACCGGGACACGGGGGGCCTACGAGCAGTACTTC. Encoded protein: CASSPITGTRGAYEQYF.

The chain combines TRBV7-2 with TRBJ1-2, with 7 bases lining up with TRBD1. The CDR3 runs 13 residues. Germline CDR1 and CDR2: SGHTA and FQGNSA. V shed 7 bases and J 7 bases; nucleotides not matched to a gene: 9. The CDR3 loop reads CASNRDRAIGYTF. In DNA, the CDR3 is TGTGCCAGCAACCGGGACAGAGCTATTGGCTACACCTTC.

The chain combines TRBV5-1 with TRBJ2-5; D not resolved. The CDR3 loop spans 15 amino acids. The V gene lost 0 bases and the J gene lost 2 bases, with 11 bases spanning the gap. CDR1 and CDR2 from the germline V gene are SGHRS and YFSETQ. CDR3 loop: CASSLVPQTQETQYF. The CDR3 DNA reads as TGCGCCAGCAGCTTGGTCCCCCAAACACAAGAGACCCAGTACTTC. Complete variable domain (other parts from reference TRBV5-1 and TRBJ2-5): KAGVTQTPRYLIKTRGQQVTLSCSPISGHRSVSWYQQTPGQGLQFLFEYFSETQRNKGNFPGRFSGRQFSNSRSEMNVSTLELGDSALYLCASSLVPQTQETQYFGPGTRLLVL.

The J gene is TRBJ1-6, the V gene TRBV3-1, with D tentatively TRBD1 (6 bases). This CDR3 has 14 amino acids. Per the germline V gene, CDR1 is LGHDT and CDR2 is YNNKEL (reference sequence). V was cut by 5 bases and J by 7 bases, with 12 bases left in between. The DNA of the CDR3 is TGTGCCAGCAGCTGGACAGACGCGAATTCACCCCTCCACTTT. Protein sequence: CASSWTDANSPLHF.

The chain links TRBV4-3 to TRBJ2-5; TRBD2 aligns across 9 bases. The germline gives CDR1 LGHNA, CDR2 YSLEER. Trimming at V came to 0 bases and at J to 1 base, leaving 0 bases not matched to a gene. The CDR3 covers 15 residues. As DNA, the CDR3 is TGCGCCAGCAGCCAAGAGCGGGGGGGCCAAGAGACCCAGTACTTC. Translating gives CASSQERGGQETQYF.

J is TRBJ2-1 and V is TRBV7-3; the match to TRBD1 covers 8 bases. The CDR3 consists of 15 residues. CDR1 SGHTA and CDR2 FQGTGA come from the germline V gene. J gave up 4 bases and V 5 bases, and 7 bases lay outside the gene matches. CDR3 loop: CASSPDRGRYNEQFF. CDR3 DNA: TGTGCCAGCAGCCCAGACAGGGGACGGTACAATGAGCAGTTCTTC.

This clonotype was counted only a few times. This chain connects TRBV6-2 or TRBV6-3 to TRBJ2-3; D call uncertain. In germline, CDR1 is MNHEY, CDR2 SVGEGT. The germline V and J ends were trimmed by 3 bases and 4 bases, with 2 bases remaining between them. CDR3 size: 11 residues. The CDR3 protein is CASSYPDTQYF. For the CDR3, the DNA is TGTGCCAGCAGTTATCCAGATACGCAGTATTTT.

In DNA, the CDR3 is TGCAGTGCTAGGCCCTTACCGGGACCGGGCCCCTACGAGCAGTACTTC. It codes for CSARPLPGPGPYEQYF. J is TRBJ2-7 and V is TRBV20-1; D may match TRBD1 or TRBD2 (5 bases each). There are 16 residues in the CDR3. The germline V gene has CDR1 DFQATT and CDR2 SNEGSKA (reference sequence). The germline V and J ends were trimmed by 3 bases and 2 bases, with 20 bases remaining between them.

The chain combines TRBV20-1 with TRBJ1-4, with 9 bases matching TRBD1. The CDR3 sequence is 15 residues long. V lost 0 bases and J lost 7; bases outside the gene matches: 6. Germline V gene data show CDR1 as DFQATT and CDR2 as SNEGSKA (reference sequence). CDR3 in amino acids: CSARDGGTGSEKLFF. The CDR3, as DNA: TGCAGTGCTAGAGATGGGGGGACAGGGTCTGAAAAACTGTTTTTT.

CDR3 in DNA: TGTGCCAGCAGCTTAGGCCAAAACCCCTACGAGCAGTACTTC. Translated: CASSLGQNPYEQYF. This chain joins TRBV13 and TRBJ2-7, with no clear D. There are 14 residues in the CDR3. Trimming cost V 0 bases and J 2 bases, with 8 bases left between them. Germline values: CDR1 PRHDT, CDR2 FYEKMQ (reference sequence). Based on the CDR3 plus reference TRBV13 and TRBJ2-7, the full variable domain is AAGVIQSPRHLIKEKRETATLKCYPIPRHDTVYWYQQGPGQDPQFLISFYEKMQSDKGSIPDRFSAQQFSDYHSELNMSSLELGDSALYFCASSLGQNPYEQYFGPGTRLTVT.

CDR3 in DNA: TGCGCCAGCAGCTTACAGGAGAACACTGAAGCTTTCTTT. Protein sequence: CASSLQENTEAFF. The V gene is TRBV5-1, the J gene TRBJ1-1, with a possible D match to TRBD1 (5 bases). This CDR3 spans 13 amino acids. Germline CDR1 reads SGHRS; CDR2 reads YFSETQ. V was clipped by 2 bases and J by 1 base, with 6 bases between them.

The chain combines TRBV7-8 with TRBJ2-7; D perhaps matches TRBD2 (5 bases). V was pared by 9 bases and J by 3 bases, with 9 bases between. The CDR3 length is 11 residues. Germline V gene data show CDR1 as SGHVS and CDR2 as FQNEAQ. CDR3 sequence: CARDGVYEQYF. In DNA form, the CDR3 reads TGTGCCAGGGACGGGGTCTACGAGCAGTACTTC. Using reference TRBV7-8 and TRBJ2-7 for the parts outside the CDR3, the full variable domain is GAGVSQSPRYKVAKRGQDVALRCDPISGHVSLFWYQQALGQGPEFLTYFQNEAQLDKSGLPSDRFFAERPEGSVSTLKIQRTQQEDSAVYLCARDGVYEQYFGPGTRLTVT.

CDR3 sequence (DNA): TGTGCCAGCAGCCAATCCGGGGGCGTAAGTACCGGGGAGCTGTTTTTT. Translated, it gives CASSQSGGVSTGELFF. J is TRBJ2-2 and V is TRBV3-1, with D perhaps given as TRBD1 or TRBD2 (6 bases each). V was shortened by 2 bases and J by 5 bases, with 15 bases between the two germline ends. There are 16 residues in the CDR3. CDR1 is LGHDT and CDR2 is YNNKEL in the germline V gene (reference sequence).

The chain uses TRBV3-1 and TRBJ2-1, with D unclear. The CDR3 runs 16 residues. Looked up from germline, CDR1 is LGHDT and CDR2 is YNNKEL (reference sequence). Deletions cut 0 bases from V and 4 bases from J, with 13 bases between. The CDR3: CASSQESFASYNEQFF. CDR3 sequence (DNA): TGTGCCAGCAGCCAAGAATCGTTTGCTTCTTACAATGAGCAGTTCTTC.

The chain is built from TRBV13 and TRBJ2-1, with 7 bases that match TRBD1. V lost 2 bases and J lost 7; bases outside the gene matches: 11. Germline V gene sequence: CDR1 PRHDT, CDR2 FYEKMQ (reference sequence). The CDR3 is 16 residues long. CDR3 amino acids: CASSLTGRGQVNEQFF. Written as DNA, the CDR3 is TGTGCCAGCAGCTTAACAGGAAGAGGACAGGTGAATGAGCAGTTCTTC.

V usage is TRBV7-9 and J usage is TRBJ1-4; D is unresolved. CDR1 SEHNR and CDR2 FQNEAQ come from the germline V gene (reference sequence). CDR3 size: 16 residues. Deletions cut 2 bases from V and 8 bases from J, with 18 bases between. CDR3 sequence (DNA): TGTGCCAGCAGCTTAACGGGGTCTTGGCGTAGCGAAAAACTGTTTTTT. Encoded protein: CASSLTGSWRSEKLFF.

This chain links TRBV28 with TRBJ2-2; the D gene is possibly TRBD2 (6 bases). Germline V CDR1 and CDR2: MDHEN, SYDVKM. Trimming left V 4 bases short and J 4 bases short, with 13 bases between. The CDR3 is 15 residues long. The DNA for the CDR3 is TGTGCCAGCAGTTCGCACCGGGAGCCCACCGGGGAGCTGTTTTTT. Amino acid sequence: CASSSHREPTGELFF.

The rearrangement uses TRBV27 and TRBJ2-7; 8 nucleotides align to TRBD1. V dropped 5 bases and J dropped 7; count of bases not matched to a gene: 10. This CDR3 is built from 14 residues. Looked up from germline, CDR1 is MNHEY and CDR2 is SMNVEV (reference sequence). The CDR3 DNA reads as TGTGCCAGCAGTCCTGGGACAGGTTCCCTAGAGCAGTACTTC. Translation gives CASSPGTGSLEQYF.

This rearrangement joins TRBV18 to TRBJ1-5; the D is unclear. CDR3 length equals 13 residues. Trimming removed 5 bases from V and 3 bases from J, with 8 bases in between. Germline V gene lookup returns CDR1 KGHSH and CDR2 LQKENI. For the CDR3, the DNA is TGTGCCAGCTCAGACACCTTCAATCAGCCCCAGCATTTT. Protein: CASSDTFNQPQHF.

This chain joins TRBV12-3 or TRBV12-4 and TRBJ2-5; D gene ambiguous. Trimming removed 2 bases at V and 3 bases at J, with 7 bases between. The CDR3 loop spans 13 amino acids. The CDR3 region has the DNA TGTGCCAGCAGTTTACTGGGGAAAGAGACCCAGTACTTC. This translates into CASSLLGKETQYF.

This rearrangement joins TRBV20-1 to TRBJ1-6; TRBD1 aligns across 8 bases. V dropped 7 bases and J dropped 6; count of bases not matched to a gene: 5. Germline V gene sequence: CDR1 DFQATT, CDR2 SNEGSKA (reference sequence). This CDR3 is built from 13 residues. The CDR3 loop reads CSVQDRANSPLHF. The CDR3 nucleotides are TGCAGTGTCCAGGACAGGGCTAATTCACCCCTCCACTTT.

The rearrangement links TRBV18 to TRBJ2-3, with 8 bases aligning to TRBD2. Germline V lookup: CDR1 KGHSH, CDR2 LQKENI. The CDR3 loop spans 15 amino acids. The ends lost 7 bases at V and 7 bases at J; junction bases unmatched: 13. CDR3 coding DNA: TGTGCCAGCTTAGGAGGAGCGGGGGCAGCAAATACGCAGTATTTT. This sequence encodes CASLGGAGAANTQYF.

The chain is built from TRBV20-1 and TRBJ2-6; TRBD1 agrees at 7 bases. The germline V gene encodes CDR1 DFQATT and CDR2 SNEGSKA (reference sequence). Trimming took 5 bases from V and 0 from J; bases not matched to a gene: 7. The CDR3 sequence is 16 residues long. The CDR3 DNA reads TGCAGTGCTCGGACAGGACTTATCTCTGGGGCCAACGTCCTGACTTTC. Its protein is CSARTGLISGANVLTF.